Listed here are 20 T cell receptor beta chains from one sample, sequenced in a study of T cell responses to AZD1222 COVID-19 vaccine. TCRdb's table, derived via immunoSEQ multiplex PCR, lists solely in-frame clones and lacks some. Among some 150,000 clones listed, around 83% were seen once. The sequenced sample was peripheral blood, obtained on day 0 of MenACWY control vaccination. The receptors were sampled from an adult in good health.

The chain combines TRBV29-1 with TRBJ1-2; TRBD1 is a possible D gene (5 bases). V shed 4 bases and J shed 8 bases, with 14 bases lying between them. The V gene's germline CDR1 is SQVTM and CDR2 ANQGSEA. CDR3 length equals 12 residues. Here the CDR3 DNA reads TGCAGCGTTGGGATGGGCAGGGCAGGCTACACCTTC. Translating gives CSVGMGRAGYTF. The full variable domain, its missing parts supplied by reference TRBV29-1 and TRBJ1-2, is SAVISQKPSRDICQRGTSLTIQCQVDSQVTMMFWYRQQPGQSLTLIATANQGSEATYESGFVIDKFPISRPNLTFSTLTVSNMSPEDSSIYLCSVGMGRAGYTFGSGTRLTVV.

The chain recombines TRBV7-8 with TRBJ2-1; 12 bases are a match to TRBD2. J lost 7 bases, V lost 5 bases, and 12 bases had no gene match. The CDR3 contains 17 residues. Germline lookup yields CDR1 SGHVS and CDR2 FQNEAQ. The CDR3 sequence: CASSRASGGAILNEQFF. The CDR3, as DNA: TGTGCCAGCAGCCGAGCTAGCGGGGGGGCGATTTTGAATGAGCAGTTCTTC.

This clone was found a few times. This chain links TRBV7-6 with TRBJ1-6; no clear D. The CDR3 runs 13 residues. V lost 5 bases, J lost 13 bases, and 15 bases lay in between. Germline loops: CDR1 SGHVS, CDR2 FNYEAQ. CDR3 protein: CASSRGGVGPLHF. The CDR3 DNA reads TGTGCCAGCAGCCGAGGCGGGGTGGGGCCCCTCCACTTT.

The V call is TRBV4-2, the J call TRBJ2-5; 10 positions agree with TRBD2. V dropped 3 bases and J dropped 3; count of bases not matched to a gene: 7. The CDR3 runs to 16 residues. Germline V CDR1 and CDR2: LGHNA, YNFKEQ. The DNA for the CDR3 is TGTGCCAGCAGCCAGAGCGGGGGGGCCGTGGAAGAGACCCAGTACTTC. Its protein product is CASSQSGGAVEETQYF.

This chain links TRBV7-2 with TRBJ2-6, with D unclear. This CDR3 spans 17 amino acids. The germline V and J ends were trimmed by 2 bases and 0 bases, with 11 bases remaining between them. CDR1 and CDR2 from the germline V gene are SGHTA and FQGNSA. CDR3 nucleotide sequence: TGTGCCAGCAGCTTAAACCAGGTCTACTCTGGGGCCAACGTCCTGACTTTC. Amino acid sequence: CASSLNQVYSGANVLTF.

This chain links TRBV6-5 with TRBJ2-3, with 7 bases lining up with TRBD2. The CDR3 is 14 residues long. Losses at the gene ends were 3 bases for V and 5 bases for J; bases not matched to a gene: 5. Germline CDR1 reads MNHEY; CDR2 reads SVGAGI. The CDR3 loop is CASSYTRTRDTQYF. The CDR3 bases are TGTGCCAGCAGTTATACTAGGACTAGAGATACGCAGTATTTT.

The V call is TRBV7-2, the J call TRBJ1-2; the D gene is possibly TRBD1 (5 bases). V lost 5 bases and J 4 bases, leaving 14 bases between the germline ends. The length of the CDR3 is 14 residues. Germline V gene data show CDR1 as SGHTA and CDR2 as FQGNSA. CDR3 DNA sequence: TGTGCCAGCAGCGCCGGGGGTCTCGGCTATGGCTACACCTTC. This sequence encodes CASSAGGLGYGYTF.

The rearrangement joins TRBV5-4 to TRBJ2-3, with D unclear. V was cut by 5 bases and J by 6 bases, with 7 bases left in between. This CDR3 has 11 residues. Per the germline V gene, CDR1 is SGHNT and CDR2 is YYREEE (reference sequence). CDR3 in DNA: TGTGCCAGCAGTTATACGGATACGCAGTATTTT. Translated: CASSYTDTQYF. The full variable domain, completed using reference TRBV5-4 and TRBJ2-3, is ETGVTQSPTHLIKTRGQQVTLRCSSQSGHNTVSWYQQALGQGPQFIFQYYREEENGRGNFPPRFSGLQFPNYSSELNVNALELDDSALYLCASSYTDTQYFGPGTRLTVL.

V usage is TRBV12-3 or TRBV12-4 and J usage is TRBJ2-7, with D uncertain. This CDR3 has 13 amino acids. The V and J ends lost 1 base and 6 bases respectively, with 10 bases between them. The CDR3 sequence is CASSLGGNSEQYF. The CDR3 coding sequence is TGTGCCAGCAGTTTAGGGGGAAACTCCGAGCAGTACTTC.

V gene TRBV5-8 combines with J gene TRBJ2-3; no clear D gene. Trimming shortened V by 2 bases and J by 1 base, and 11 bases separated the two germline ends. The CDR3 length is 15 residues. The V gene's germline CDR1 is SGHTS and CDR2 YDEGEE. CDR3 sequence: CASSFYGVGTDTQYF. The CDR3 region has the DNA TGTGCCAGCAGCTTTTATGGGGTGGGCACAGATACGCAGTATTTT.

V and J are TRBV7-6 and TRBJ2-2; perhaps TRBD1 as D (6 bases). Germline V gives CDR1 SGHVS, CDR2 FNYEAQ. The V gene lost 1 base and the J gene lost 4 bases, with 13 bases spanning the gap. The CDR3 covers 16 residues. CDR3 sequence: CASSLEGQGITGELFF. CDR3 nucleotide sequence: TGTGCCAGCAGCTTAGAAGGTCAGGGGATCACCGGGGAGCTGTTTTTT.

This chain joins TRBV4-1 and TRBJ2-5; D ambiguous. Trimming pared 0 bases from V and 1 base from J, leaving 12 bases between. CDR3 length: 16 residues. Germline V gene lookup returns CDR1 MGHRA and CDR2 YSYEKL. The CDR3 nucleotides are TGCGCCAGCAGCCAAGAGTCTACGACGGTCCAAGAGACCCAGTACTTC. Protein product: CASSQESTTVQETQYF.

The chain combines TRBV7-3 with TRBJ2-1, with TRBD1 matching 7 bases. The CDR3 contains 15 residues. The V gene's germline CDR1 is SGHTA and CDR2 FQGTGA. Unmatched junction bases numbered 9, after V lost 5 bases and J lost 5 bases. CDR3 loop: CASSPQRGHNNEQFF. For the CDR3, the DNA is TGTGCCAGCAGCCCCCAAAGGGGGCACAACAATGAGCAGTTCTTC. The complete variable domain, with remaining parts taken from reference TRBV7-3 and TRBJ2-1, reads GAGVSQTPSNKVTEKGKYVELRCDPISGHTALYWYRQSLGQGPEFLIYFQGTGAADDSGLPNDRFFAVRPEGSVSTLKIQRTERGDSAVYLCASSPQRGHNNEQFFGPGTRLTVL.

The rearrangement joins TRBV19 to TRBJ1-5; D is uncertain. CDR3 length: 14 amino acids. Germline CDR1 LNHDA, CDR2 SQIVND (reference sequence). Trimming took 3 bases from V and 1 from J, leaving 7 bases between them. The DNA of the CDR3 is TGTGCCAGTAGTATCCAGGAGAGCAATCAGCCCCAGCATTTT. Translated, it gives CASSIQESNQPQHF.

The chain recombines TRBV14 with TRBJ1-3; D is possibly TRBD1 (5 bases). V was cut by 2 bases and J by 4 bases, with 12 bases left in between. In germline, CDR1 is SGHDN, CDR2 FVKESK. The CDR3 covers 15 residues. DNA for the CDR3: TGTGCCAGCAGCCAACGCCAGGGTCAGGGAAACACCATATATTTT. The encoded protein is CASSQRQGQGNTIYF. The full variable domain, in which reference TRBV14 and TRBJ1-3 provide the parts outside the CDR3, is EAGVTQFPSHSVIEKGQTVTLRCDPISGHDNLYWYRRVMGKEIKFLLHFVKESKQDESGMPNNRFLAERTGGTYSTLKVQPAELEDSGVYFCASSQRQGQGNTIYFGEGSWLTVV.

This clone was found a few times. The J gene is TRBJ1-1, the V gene TRBV6-5; D not certain. Trimming took 2 bases from V and 1 from J, leaving 11 bases between them. This CDR3 spans 15 amino acids. Germline CDR1 and CDR2: MNHEY and SVGAGI. The DNA of the CDR3 is TGTGCCAGCAGTTACCGGCCCCCCAGGAACACTGAAGCTTTCTTT. Protein sequence: CASSYRPPRNTEAFF.

This chain joins TRBV19 and TRBJ1-2; unclear D gene. Germline V gene sequence: CDR1 LNHDA, CDR2 SQIVND (reference sequence). CDR3 length: 14 residues. V lost 4 bases to trimming and J lost 3 bases, with 12 bases between them. The CDR3 sequence is CASSRSQEDYGYTF. Here the CDR3 DNA reads TGTGCCAGTAGTAGGAGCCAGGAGGACTATGGCTACACCTTC. Drawing the rest from reference TRBV19 and TRBJ1-2, the complete variable domain is DGGITQSPKYLFRKEGQNVTLSCEQNLNHDAMYWYRQDPGQGLRLIYYSQIVNDFQKGDIAEGYSVSREKKESFPLTVTSAQKNPTAFYLCASSRSQEDYGYTFGSGTRLTVV.

The rearrangement joins TRBV5-1 to TRBJ2-5; either TRBD1 or TRBD2 may supply D (5 bases each). The CDR3 covers 15 residues. CDR1 SGHRS and CDR2 YFSETQ come from the germline V gene. V lost 4 bases and J 1 base, leaving 14 bases between the germline ends. The DNA for the CDR3 is TGCGCCAGCAGCATGGCCGGGACGCCCCAAGAGACCCAGTACTTC. This codes for CASSMAGTPQETQYF.

The rearrangement uses TRBV18 and TRBJ1-5; D possibly corresponds to TRBD1 (5 bases). V lost 4 bases to trimming and J lost 0 bases, with 13 bases between them. Germline CDR1 KGHSH, CDR2 LQKENI. This CDR3 region has 16 residues. The CDR3 is CASSQQGPYSNQPQHF. DNA for the CDR3: TGTGCCAGCTCACAGCAGGGTCCGTATAGCAATCAGCCCCAGCATTTT.

The chain couples TRBV5-4 to TRBJ1-2; 7 bases align to TRBD1. Per the germline V gene, CDR1 is SGHNT and CDR2 is YYREEE (reference sequence). After removal of 0 bases from V and 5 bases from J, the junction contained 4 bases not matched to a gene. The CDR3 is 14 residues long. CDR3 nucleotides: TGTGCCAGCAGCTTGGCCCTGACAGGGTATGGCTACACCTTC. This gives the protein CASSLALTGYGYTF.